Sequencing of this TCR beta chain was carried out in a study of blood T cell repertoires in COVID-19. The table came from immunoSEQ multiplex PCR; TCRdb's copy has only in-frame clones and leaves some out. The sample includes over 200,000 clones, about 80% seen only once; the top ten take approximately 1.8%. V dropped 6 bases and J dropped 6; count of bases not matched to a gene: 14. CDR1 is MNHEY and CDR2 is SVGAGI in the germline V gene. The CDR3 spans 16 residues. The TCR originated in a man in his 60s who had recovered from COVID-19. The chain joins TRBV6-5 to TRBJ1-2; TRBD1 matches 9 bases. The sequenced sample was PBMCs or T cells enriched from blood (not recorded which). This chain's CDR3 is CASRYTGTGRYNGYTF. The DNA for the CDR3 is TGTGCCAGCAGGTACACTGGGACAGGGAGATACAATGGCTACACCTTC.